The text below deals with one T cell receptor (beta chain). This sample stems from a study of T cell changes during pregnancy in multiple sclerosis. Data came from immunoSEQ multiplex PCR; TCRdb stores just in-frame clones and leaves some out. This table has 56,000 or so clones, approximately 91% appearing once. CDR3 length: 15 residues. The V segment lost 3 bases and the J segment 2 bases; nucleotides outside the gene matches: 5. From germline, CDR1 is MDHEN and CDR2 SYDVKM. The sequence came from a female donor with multiple sclerosis, enrolled in a pregnancy study. The rearrangement joins TRBV28 to TRBJ2-7; TRBD1 agrees at 9 bases. The source was peripheral blood, collected after pregnancy. This chain's CDR3 is CASSFPRQGAYEQYF. The CDR3 bases are TGTGCCAGCAGTTTTCCCCGACAGGGGGCCTACGAGCAGTACTTC.